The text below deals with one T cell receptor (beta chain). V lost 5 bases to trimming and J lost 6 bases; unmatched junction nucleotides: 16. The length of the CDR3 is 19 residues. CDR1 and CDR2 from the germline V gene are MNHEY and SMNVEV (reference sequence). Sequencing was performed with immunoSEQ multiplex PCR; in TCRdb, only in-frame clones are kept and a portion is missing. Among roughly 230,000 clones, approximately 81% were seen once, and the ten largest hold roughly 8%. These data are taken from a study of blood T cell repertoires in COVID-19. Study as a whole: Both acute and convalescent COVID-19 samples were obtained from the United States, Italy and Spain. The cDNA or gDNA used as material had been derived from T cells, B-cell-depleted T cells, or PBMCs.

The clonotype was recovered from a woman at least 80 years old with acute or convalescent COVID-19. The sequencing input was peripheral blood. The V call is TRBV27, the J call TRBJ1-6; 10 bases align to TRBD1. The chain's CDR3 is CASSLLSVGTGVRNSPLHF. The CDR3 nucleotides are TGTGCCAGCAGTCTCCTCTCAGTTGGGACAGGGGTTCGTAATTCACCCCTCCACTTT.